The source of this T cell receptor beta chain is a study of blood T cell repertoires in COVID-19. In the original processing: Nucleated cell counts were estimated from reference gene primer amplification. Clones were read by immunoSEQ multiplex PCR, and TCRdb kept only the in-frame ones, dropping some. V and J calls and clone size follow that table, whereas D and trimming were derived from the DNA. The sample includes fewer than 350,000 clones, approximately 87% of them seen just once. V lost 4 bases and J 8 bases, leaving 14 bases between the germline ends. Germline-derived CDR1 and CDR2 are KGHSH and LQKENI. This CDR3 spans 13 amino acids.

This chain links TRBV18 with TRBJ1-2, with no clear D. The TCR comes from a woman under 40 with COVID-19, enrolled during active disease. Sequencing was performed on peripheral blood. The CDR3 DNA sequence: TGTGCCAGCTCACTAGGCGGAGAAAAGGGCTACACCTTC. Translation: CASSLGGEKGYTF.